The 3 T cell receptor beta chains below were found in one sample sequenced in a study of blood T cell repertoires in COVID-19. Produced via immunoSEQ multiplex PCR; TCRdb's table is partial and in-frame only. The table includes about 62,000 clones, over 75% detected once. The sequenced sample was peripheral blood. These receptors were obtained from a woman between 55 and 75 years old with COVID-19, enrolled during active disease.

J is TRBJ1-3 and V is TRBV3-1 (or the pseudogene TRBV3-2), with 11 bases matching TRBD1. J gave up 0 bases and V 0 bases, and 4 bases lay outside the gene matches. CDR1 and CDR2 (germline): LGHDT, YNNKEL (reference sequence). The CDR3 loop spans 18 amino acids. The CDR3 coding sequence is TGTGCCAGCAGCCAAGATGGAGGGACAGGGGGCTCTGGAAACACCATATATTTT. Residues: CASSQDGGTGGSGNTIYF.

The chain links TRBV10-3 to TRBJ2-2, with 7 bases lining up with TRBD1. This CDR3 is built from 15 residues. The V segment lost 8 bases and the J segment 4 bases; nucleotides outside the gene matches: 10. CDR1 and CDR2 (germline): ENHRY, SYGVKD. The CDR3 loop reads CAIANLDRATGELFF. The CDR3 bases are TGTGCCATCGCTAATCTAGACAGGGCCACCGGGGAGCTGTTTTTT.

The chain combines TRBV4-3 with TRBJ1-1; D is perhaps TRBD1 (6 bases). The germline V gene has CDR1 LGHNA and CDR2 YSLEER. The CDR3 sequence is 16 residues long. V lost 4 bases and J 10 bases, leaving 25 bases between the germline ends. This CDR3 is CASSPQGDTSPVGAFF. The CDR3 DNA follows: TGCGCCAGCAGCCCCCAAGGGGACACCTCGCCCGTGGGAGCTTTCTTT.